A single sample gave rise to the 6 T cell receptor beta chains below, sequenced in a study of cytomegalovirus exposure and HLA in healthy donors. Sequencing used immunoSEQ multiplex PCR; TCRdb keeps in-frame clones, though not all of them. Here the sample spans 55,000 to 75,000 clones, 95% being singletons. The specimen was PBMCs. The receptor source for this set is a woman aged 18-35 years in good health and CMV-seropositive.

This rearrangement joins TRBV9 to TRBJ2-6, with 9 bases that match TRBD1. Germline V gene data show CDR1 as SGDLS and CDR2 as YYNGEE. The CDR3 consists of 20 residues. With 3 bases clipped from V and 0 bases from J, the junction kept 13 bases outside the gene matches. CDR3 protein: CASSGHGQGIQFSGANVLTF. For the CDR3, the DNA is TGTGCCAGCAGCGGCCACGGACAGGGGATACAATTCTCTGGGGCCAACGTCCTGACTTTC.

The chain employs TRBV6-5 and TRBJ1-2; D might be TRBD1 (5 bases). The germline V and J ends were trimmed by 6 bases and 4 bases, with 12 bases remaining between them. The CDR3 is 13 amino acids. The germline V gene encodes CDR1 MNHEY and CDR2 SVGAGI. CDR3 sequence reads: CASRAPGSYGYTF. For the CDR3, the DNA is TGTGCCAGCAGGGCCCCAGGGTCCTATGGCTACACCTTC.

This clone occurred a few times. The rearrangement uses TRBV6-4 and TRBJ1-2, with 9 bases matching TRBD1. CDR3 length equals 13 residues. After removal of 5 bases from V and 7 bases from J, the junction contained 5 bases not matched to a gene. From germline, CDR1 is MRHNA and CDR2 SNTAGT. The chain's CDR3 is CASSPGQGIGYTF. Here the CDR3 DNA reads TGTGCCAGCAGTCCGGGACAGGGTATTGGCTACACCTTC.

The rearrangement uses TRBV4-1 and TRBJ1-1; D gene uncertain. V was pared by 1 base and J by 6 bases, with 6 bases between. Germline V CDR1 and CDR2: MGHRA, YSYEKL. The CDR3 sequence is 12 residues long. CDR3: CASSQVAAEAFF. The CDR3 bases are TGCGCCAGCAGCCAAGTGGCAGCTGAAGCTTTCTTT.

This chain connects TRBV6-6 to TRBJ1-6; perhaps TRBD1 as D (6 bases). Germline CDR1 MNHNY, CDR2 SVGAGI (reference sequence). There are 13 residues in the CDR3. Trimming pared 1 base from V and 9 bases from J, leaving 7 bases between. The CDR3 here is CASSYLGASPLHF. CDR3 in DNA: TGTGCCAGCAGTTACTTGGGGGCTTCACCCCTCCACTTT.

The chain carries TRBV6-1 and TRBJ1-2, with D hard to call. Trimming stripped 5 bases from V and 0 bases from J, with 13 bases between. The CDR3 runs to 15 residues. Germline loops: CDR1 MNHNS, CDR2 SASEGT. CDR3 in amino acids: CASSPLRSANYGYTF. The CDR3 nucleotides read TGTGCCAGCAGTCCTCTCCGTTCAGCTAACTATGGCTACACCTTC.